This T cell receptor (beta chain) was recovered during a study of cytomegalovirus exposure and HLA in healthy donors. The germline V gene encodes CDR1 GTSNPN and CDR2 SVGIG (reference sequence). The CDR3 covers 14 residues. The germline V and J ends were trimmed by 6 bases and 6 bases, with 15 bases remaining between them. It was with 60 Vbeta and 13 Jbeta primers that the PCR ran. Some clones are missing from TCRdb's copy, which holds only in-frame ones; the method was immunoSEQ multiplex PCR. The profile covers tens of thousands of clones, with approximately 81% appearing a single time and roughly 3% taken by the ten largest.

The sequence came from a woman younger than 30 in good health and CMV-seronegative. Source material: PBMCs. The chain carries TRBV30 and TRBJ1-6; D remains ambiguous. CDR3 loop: CACTNQAGNSPLHF. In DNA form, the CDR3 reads TGTGCCTGTACCAACCAGGCGGGTAATTCACCCCTCCACTTT.